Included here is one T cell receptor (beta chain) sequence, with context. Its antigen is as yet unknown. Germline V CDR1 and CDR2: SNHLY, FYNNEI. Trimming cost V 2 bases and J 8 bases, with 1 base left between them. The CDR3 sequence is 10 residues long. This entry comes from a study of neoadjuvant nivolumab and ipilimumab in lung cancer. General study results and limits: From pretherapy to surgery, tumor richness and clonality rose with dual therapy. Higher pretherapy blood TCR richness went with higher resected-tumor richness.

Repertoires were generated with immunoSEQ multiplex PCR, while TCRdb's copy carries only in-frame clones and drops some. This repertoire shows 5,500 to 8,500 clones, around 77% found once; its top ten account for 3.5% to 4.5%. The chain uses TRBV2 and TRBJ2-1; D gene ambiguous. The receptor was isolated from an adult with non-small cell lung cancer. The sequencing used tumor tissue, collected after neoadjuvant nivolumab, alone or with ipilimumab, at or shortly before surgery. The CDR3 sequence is CASSEHEQFF. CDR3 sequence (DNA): TGTGCCAGCAGTGAACATGAGCAGTTCTTC. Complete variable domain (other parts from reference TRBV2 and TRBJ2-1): EPEVTQTPSHQVTQMGQEVILRCVPISNHLYFYWYRQILGQKVEFLVSFYNNEISEKSEIFDDQFSVERPDGSNFTLKIRSTKLEDSAMYFCASSEHEQFFGPGTRLTVL.